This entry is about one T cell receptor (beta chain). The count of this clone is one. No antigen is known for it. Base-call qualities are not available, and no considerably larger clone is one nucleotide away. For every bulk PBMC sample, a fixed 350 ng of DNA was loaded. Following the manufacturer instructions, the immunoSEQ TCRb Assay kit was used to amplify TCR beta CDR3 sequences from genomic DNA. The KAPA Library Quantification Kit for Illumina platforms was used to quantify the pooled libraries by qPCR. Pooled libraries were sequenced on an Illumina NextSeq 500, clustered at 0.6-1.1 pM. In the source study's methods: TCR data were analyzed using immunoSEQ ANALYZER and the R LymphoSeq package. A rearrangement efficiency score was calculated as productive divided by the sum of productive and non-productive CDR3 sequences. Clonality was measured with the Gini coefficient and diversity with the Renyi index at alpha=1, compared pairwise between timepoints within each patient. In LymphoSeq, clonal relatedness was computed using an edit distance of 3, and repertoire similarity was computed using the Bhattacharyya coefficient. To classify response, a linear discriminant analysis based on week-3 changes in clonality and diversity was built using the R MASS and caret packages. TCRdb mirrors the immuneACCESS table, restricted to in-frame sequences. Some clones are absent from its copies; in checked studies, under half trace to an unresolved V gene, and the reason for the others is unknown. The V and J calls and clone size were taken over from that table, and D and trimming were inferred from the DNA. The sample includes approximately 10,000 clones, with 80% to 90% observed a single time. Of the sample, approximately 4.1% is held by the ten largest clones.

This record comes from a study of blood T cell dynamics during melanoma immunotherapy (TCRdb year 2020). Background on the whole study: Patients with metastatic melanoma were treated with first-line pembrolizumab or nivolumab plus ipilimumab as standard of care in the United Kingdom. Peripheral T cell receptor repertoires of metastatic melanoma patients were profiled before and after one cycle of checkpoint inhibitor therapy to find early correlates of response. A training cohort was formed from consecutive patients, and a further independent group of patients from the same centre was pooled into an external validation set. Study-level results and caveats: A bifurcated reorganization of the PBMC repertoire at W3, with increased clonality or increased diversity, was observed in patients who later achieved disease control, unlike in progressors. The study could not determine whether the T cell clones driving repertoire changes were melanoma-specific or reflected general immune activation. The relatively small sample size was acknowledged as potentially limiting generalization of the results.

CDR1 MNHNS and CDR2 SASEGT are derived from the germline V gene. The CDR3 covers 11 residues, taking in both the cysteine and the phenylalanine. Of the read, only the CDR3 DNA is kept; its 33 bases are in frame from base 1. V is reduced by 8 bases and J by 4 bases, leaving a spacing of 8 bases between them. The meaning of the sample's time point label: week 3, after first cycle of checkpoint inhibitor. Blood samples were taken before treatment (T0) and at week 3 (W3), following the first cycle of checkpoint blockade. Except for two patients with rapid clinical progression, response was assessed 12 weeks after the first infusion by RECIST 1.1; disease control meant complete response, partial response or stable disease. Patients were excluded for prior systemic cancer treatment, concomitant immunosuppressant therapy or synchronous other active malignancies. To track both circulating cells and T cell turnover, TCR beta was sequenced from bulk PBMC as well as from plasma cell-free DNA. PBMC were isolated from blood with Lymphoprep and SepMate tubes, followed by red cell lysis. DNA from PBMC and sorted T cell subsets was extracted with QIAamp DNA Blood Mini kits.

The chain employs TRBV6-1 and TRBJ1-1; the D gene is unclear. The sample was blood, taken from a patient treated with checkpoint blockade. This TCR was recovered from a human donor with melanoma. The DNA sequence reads TGTGCCAGCGGAAGCAGCACTGAAGCTTTCTTT. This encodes CASGSSTEAFF.